The sequence of this T cell receptor (beta chain) was determined in a study of blood T cell repertoires in COVID-19. Original data processing: Reference gene primer amplification gave nucleated cell count estimates. The data were produced by immunoSEQ multiplex PCR, yet TCRdb's version contains in-frame clones alone and is incomplete. The DNA gave D and trimming, while V, J and clone size come from that table. This sample has more than 350,000 clones; roughly nine tenths occur once, and the top ten carry roughly 1%. Per the germline V gene, CDR1 is MGHRA and CDR2 is YSYEKL. This CDR3 has 14 amino acids. Germline trimming cut 4 bases from V and 4 bases from J; bases unmatched to any gene: 6. Participants were aged about 18 to 100 years from 20 to 30 US areas. Participants' own reports of clinical history determined their cohort assignment. Two negative PCRs, clearance, or symptom resolution had been documented for recovered Cohort 3 donors.

The TCR originated in a man between 18 and 29 years old who had recovered from COVID-19. The specimen was PBMCs or T cells enriched from blood (not recorded which). The chain carries TRBV4-1 and TRBJ1-1; 7 bases are a match to TRBD1. Here the CDR3 DNA reads TGCGCCAGCAGCCCCGACAGGGTAAGCACTGAAGCTTTCTTT. This encodes CASSPDRVSTEAFF.